These 28 T cell receptor beta chains were sequenced from one sample in a study of blood T cell repertoires in COVID-19. Assay: immunoSEQ multiplex PCR; the TCRdb copy retains only in-frame clones and omits some. The repertoire holds about 120,000 clones, more than 75% seen once, with about an eighth in the top ten. Source material: peripheral blood. The receptors come from a woman in her seventies with COVID-19, enrolled during active disease.

The chain has TRBV25-1 and TRBJ2-3; the match to TRBD2 covers 8 bases. CDR1 MGHDK and CDR2 SYGVNS come from the germline V gene. Trimming took 2 bases from V and 5 from J; bases not matched to a gene: 3. The CDR3 length is 14 residues. The CDR3 nucleotides are TGTGCCAGCAGTGAACGGGGGGGGCGAGATACGCAGTATTTT. Translating it yields CASSERGGRDTQYF.

V usage is TRBV4-1 and J usage is TRBJ1-5; D gene unclear. Germline V gene sequence: CDR1 MGHRA, CDR2 YSYEKL. Trimming stripped 4 bases from V and 4 bases from J, with 11 bases between. CDR3 length equals 14 residues. CDR3: CASSLGSGNQPQHF. Written as DNA, the CDR3 is TGCGCCAGCAGCCTCGGGTCCGGGAATCAGCCCCAGCATTTT.

The rearrangement uses TRBV18 and TRBJ2-7, with 9 bases that match TRBD1. Unmatched junction bases numbered 2, after V lost 2 bases and J lost 3 bases. Germline assignment: CDR1 KGHSH and CDR2 LQKENI. The CDR3 is 14 residues long. This CDR3 is CASSPKDRGYEQYF. The DNA for the CDR3 is TGTGCCAGCTCACCAAAGGACAGGGGCTACGAGCAGTACTTC.

CDR3 protein: CASVRASTGELFF. CDR3 nucleotides: TGTGCCAGCGTGCGGGCATCCACCGGGGAGCTGTTTTTT. The V gene is TRBV2, the J gene TRBJ2-2, with D perhaps TRBD2 (5 bases). The germline V gene encodes CDR1 SNHLY and CDR2 FYNNEI. Trimming took 8 bases from V and 4 from J, leaving 11 bases between them. This CDR3 has 13 amino acids.

This sequence joins TRBV9 and TRBJ1-1, with D unclear. In germline, CDR1 is SGDLS, CDR2 YYNGEE. V dropped 0 bases and J dropped 3 bases, with 12 bases sitting between them. The CDR3 extends over 15 amino acids. CDR3 sequence: CASSVVGGVDTEAFF. CDR3 nucleotides: TGTGCCAGCAGCGTAGTCGGCGGGGTGGACACTGAAGCTTTCTTT.

This clone came up once. The V gene is TRBV11-2, the J gene TRBJ2-5; 11 bases match TRBD2. Germline V gives CDR1 SGHAT, CDR2 FQNNGV. CDR3 size: 15 residues. V shed 1 base and J 6 bases; nucleotides not matched to a gene: 4. The CDR3 bases are TGTGCCAGCAGCTTAGGCCTAGCGGGGGGCCAGACCCAGTACTTC. Residues: CASSLGLAGGQTQYF.

This chain links TRBV7-8 with TRBJ1-4; 7 bases fit TRBD1. V shed 4 bases, J shed 13 bases, and the junction held 12 bases outside the gene matches. The V gene's germline CDR1 is SGHVS and CDR2 FQNEAQ. The CDR3 extends over 14 amino acids. The CDR3: CASSSAVGGLGLFF. The CDR3 nucleotides are TGTGCCAGCAGCTCGGCCGTAGGGGGCTTAGGACTGTTTTTT.

The chain links TRBV4-1 to TRBJ2-3; D is possibly TRBD1 (5 bases). The V gene's germline CDR1 is MGHRA and CDR2 YSYEKL. CDR3 length equals 17 residues. V gave up 2 bases and J gave up 2 bases, with 17 bases separating them. The CDR3 sequence: CASSQRGLVSITDTQYF. In DNA form, the CDR3 reads TGCGCCAGCAGCCAAAGGGGTTTGGTCAGTATCACAGATACGCAGTATTTT.

This sequence joins TRBV7-9 and TRBJ1-2; D unresolved. The CDR3 runs 12 residues. CDR1 SEHNR and CDR2 FQNEAQ come from the germline V gene (reference sequence). V gave up 1 base and J gave up 8 bases, with 8 bases separating them. The CDR3 protein is CASSLEVGGYTF. For the CDR3, the DNA is TGTGCCAGCAGCTTAGAGGTCGGGGGCTACACCTTC.

CDR3 sequence (DNA): TGTGCCAGCAGTTTACCACGACAGGGGGCGTCGAGCAATGAGCAGTTCTTC. Translating gives CASSLPRQGASSNEQFF. The genes are TRBV28 and TRBJ2-1, with 10 bases lining up with TRBD1. V lost 2 bases, J lost 6 bases, and 10 bases stayed unmatched. Germline V CDR1 and CDR2: MDHEN, SYDVKM. The CDR3 runs 17 residues.

V and J are TRBV15 and TRBJ2-6; tentative D call: TRBD1 (6 bases). V was trimmed by 0 bases and J by 1 base, leaving 10 bases between them. Germline values: CDR1 LNHNV, CDR2 YYDKDF (reference sequence). This CDR3 spans 17 amino acids. The CDR3 DNA reads TGTGCCACCAGCAGAGATACAGGGTGGTCTGGGGCCAACGTCCTGACTTTC. Its translation: CATSRDTGWSGANVLTF.

V is TRBV9 and J is TRBJ2-1; TRBD2 matches 9 bases. The trim removed 0 bases at V and 3 bases at J, leaving 4 bases unmatched. CDR1 SGDLS and CDR2 YYNGEE come from the germline V gene. CDR3 length: 16 residues. The CDR3, as DNA: TGTGCCAGCAGCGTAGGAGCTAGCGGGGTCTACAATGAGCAGTTCTTC. This translates into CASSVGASGVYNEQFF.

V is TRBV15 and J is TRBJ2-2, with D perhaps matching TRBD2 (6 bases). V was shortened by 7 bases and J by 8 bases, with 14 bases between the two germline ends. CDR3 length: 13 amino acids. Germline CDR1 reads LNHNV; CDR2 reads YYDKDF (reference sequence). CDR3 region: CATTTQGGGELFF. The CDR3 coding sequence is TGTGCCACCACCACTCAGGGAGGTGGGGAGCTGTTTTTT.

The V gene is TRBV6-6, the J gene TRBJ1-2; no definite D call. Trimming took off 6 bases at V and 2 bases at J, with 13 bases between the two ends. Germline V gene sequence: CDR1 MNHNY, CDR2 SVGAGI (reference sequence). The CDR3 is made up of 14 amino acids. The CDR3 here is CASSLDPLNYGYTF. CDR3 DNA: TGTGCCAGCAGCCTAGACCCACTAAACTATGGCTACACCTTC.

The V gene is TRBV5-1, the J gene TRBJ1-4; a possible D gene is TRBD1 (5 bases). Deletions cut 2 bases from V and 5 bases from J, with 13 bases between. From germline, CDR1 is SGHRS and CDR2 YFSETQ. This CDR3 comprises 15 residues. The CDR3 DNA reads TGCGCCAGCAGCTTAGGGACTCAGGAAAATGAAAAACTGTTTTTT. This codes for CASSLGTQENEKLFF.

This clone was seen just once. This chain joins TRBV5-1 and TRBJ2-1; D might be TRBD2 (6 bases). The germline gives CDR1 SGHRS, CDR2 YFSETQ. This CDR3 has 17 residues. The V gene lost 3 bases and the J gene lost 4 bases, with 20 bases spanning the gap. Written as DNA, the CDR3 is TGCGCCAGCAGCTCCTATAAGGAGGGCTACGGGTACAATGAGCAGTTCTTC. Translating it yields CASSSYKEGYGYNEQFF.

The rearrangement links TRBV30 to TRBJ1-1; tentatively, D is TRBD1 (6 bases). The germline CDR1 and CDR2 sequences are GTSNPN and SVGIG (reference sequence). V was clipped by 2 bases and J by 3 bases, with 10 bases between them. CDR3 size: 13 residues. The CDR3 region is CAWSPAGDTEAFF. The CDR3 DNA sequence: TGTGCCTGGAGTCCAGCAGGGGACACTGAAGCTTTCTTT.

This clone was observed a handful of times. The chain employs TRBV6-6 and TRBJ1-2, with 7 bases lining up with TRBD1. V trimming: 5 bases; J trimming: 5 bases; junction bases outside the gene matches: 20. The CDR3 runs to 18 residues. Germline V gene lookup returns CDR1 MNHNY and CDR2 SVGAGI (reference sequence). CDR3 amino acids: CASSPITSVTTGKYGYTF. The CDR3 nucleotides are TGTGCCAGCAGTCCCATTACCTCTGTGACGACAGGGAAATATGGCTACACCTTC.

The chain carries TRBV10-3 and TRBJ1-3, with D unclear. Germline CDR1 is ENHRY and CDR2 is SYGVKD. The length of the CDR3 is 15 residues. The V end was cut by 3 bases, the J end by 0 bases, with 9 bases between. This chain's CDR3 is CAISDPVSSGNTIYF. The CDR3 nucleotides read TGTGCCATCAGTGACCCCGTCAGCTCTGGAAACACCATATATTTT.

This clone was seen only once. The chain recombines TRBV28 with TRBJ1-2; the D gene is possibly TRBD1 (6 bases). Germline V gives CDR1 MDHEN, CDR2 SYDVKM. The length of the CDR3 is 15 residues. V lost 4 bases, J lost 3 bases, and 15 bases lay in between. CDR3 DNA sequence: TGTGCCAGCAGTTCCGCCAGGGGCAGGGACTATGGCTACACCTTC. This translates into CASSSARGRDYGYTF.

V is TRBV5-8 and J is TRBJ1-5, with TRBD1 as a possible D gene (5 bases). The CDR3 loop spans 15 amino acids. The germline V gene encodes CDR1 SGHTS and CDR2 YDEGEE. Trimming pared 4 bases from V and 1 base from J, leaving 12 bases between. The CDR3 DNA follows: TGTGCCAGCAGCAGTTCGACAGCCAGCAATCAGCCCCAGCATTTT. Protein sequence: CASSSSTASNQPQHF.

The J gene is TRBJ1-6, the V gene TRBV28; 11 bases are a match to TRBD1. The CDR3 sequence is 16 residues long. Losses at the gene ends were 5 bases for V and 8 bases for J; bases not matched to a gene: 8. Germline CDR1 and CDR2: MDHEN and SYDVKM. CDR3: CASSASWGQGDSPLHF. The CDR3, as DNA: TGTGCCAGCAGTGCCTCCTGGGGACAGGGGGATTCACCCCTCCACTTT. Combining the CDR3 with reference TRBV28 and TRBJ1-6 gives the whole variable domain DVKVTQSSRYLVKRTGEKVFLECVQDMDHENMFWYRQDPGLGLRLIYFSYDVKMKEKGDIPEGYSVSREKKERFSLILESASTNQTSMYLCASSASWGQGDSPLHFGNGTRLTVT.

The chain carries TRBV18 and TRBJ2-1; 9 bases match TRBD1. CDR1 and CDR2 (germline): KGHSH, LQKENI. The CDR3 runs to 14 residues. The V gene end was trimmed by 3 bases and the J gene end by 9 bases; junction bases not matched to a gene: 6. The CDR3 region is CASSPGQGWGEQFF. The CDR3 DNA sequence: TGTGCCAGCTCACCGGGACAGGGTTGGGGTGAGCAGTTCTTC.

The chain employs TRBV20-1 and TRBJ2-3; unclear D gene. The V end was cut by 6 bases, the J end by 6 bases, with 7 bases between. The CDR3 has 10 residues. CDR1 is DFQATT and CDR2 is SNEGSKA in the germline V gene (reference sequence). CDR3 nucleotides: TGCAGTGCCACATACGATACGCAGTATTTT. Protein product: CSATYDTQYF.

This clone appeared once. The chain joins TRBV5-1 to TRBJ1-2, with D hard to call. There are 15 residues in the CDR3. The ends were cut back, 4 bases at V and 1 base at J, with 14 bases in the middle. In germline, CDR1 is SGHRS, CDR2 YFSETQ. The CDR3 region is CASSPSGGINYGYTF. The DNA for the CDR3 is TGCGCCAGCAGCCCTTCCGGAGGTATTAACTATGGCTACACCTTC.

J is TRBJ1-2 and V is TRBV7-2; TRBD1 is a possible D gene (5 bases). Trimming pared 4 bases from V and 7 bases from J, leaving 13 bases between. The CDR3 consists of 13 residues. Per the germline V gene, CDR1 is SGHTA and CDR2 is FQGNSA. The CDR3 sequence is CASSSDPGGGYTF. The CDR3 region has the DNA TGTGCCAGCAGCTCGGACCCGGGGGGTGGCTACACCTTC. The variable domain in full, completed from reference TRBV7-2 and TRBJ1-2, reads GAGVSQSPSNKVTEKGKDVELRCDPISGHTALYWYRQSLGQGLEFLIYFQGNSAPDKSGLPSDRFSAERTGGSVSTLTIQRTQQEDSAVYLCASSSDPGGGYTFGSGTRLTVV.

The V gene is TRBV15, the J gene TRBJ1-3; no reliable D call. V was cut by 3 bases and J by 0 bases, with 21 bases left in between. The CDR3 runs to 19 residues. The germline CDR1 and CDR2 sequences are LNHNV and YYDKDF (reference sequence). DNA of the CDR3: TGTGCCACCAGCAGGCGGTTGGCCGACGGCACATCCTCTGGAAACACCATATATTTT. It encodes CATSRRLADGTSSGNTIYF. Full variable domain (outside the CDR3, taken from reference TRBV15 and TRBJ1-3): DAMVIQNPRYQVTQFGKPVTLSCSQTLNHNVMYWYQQKSSQAPKLLFHYYDKDFNNEADTPDNFQSRRPNTSFCFLDIRSPGLGDTAMYLCATSRRLADGTSSGNTIYFGEGSWLTVV.

V gene TRBV6-5 combines with J gene TRBJ1-6; D is undetermined. V lost 8 bases, J lost 8 bases, and 16 bases lay in between. The CDR3 totals 14 residues. Germline lookup yields CDR1 MNHEY and CDR2 SVGAGI. The CDR3 nucleotides are TGTGCCAGCCTCGGAGACCCCGACTATTCACCCCTCCACTTT. It codes for CASLGDPDYSPLHF.